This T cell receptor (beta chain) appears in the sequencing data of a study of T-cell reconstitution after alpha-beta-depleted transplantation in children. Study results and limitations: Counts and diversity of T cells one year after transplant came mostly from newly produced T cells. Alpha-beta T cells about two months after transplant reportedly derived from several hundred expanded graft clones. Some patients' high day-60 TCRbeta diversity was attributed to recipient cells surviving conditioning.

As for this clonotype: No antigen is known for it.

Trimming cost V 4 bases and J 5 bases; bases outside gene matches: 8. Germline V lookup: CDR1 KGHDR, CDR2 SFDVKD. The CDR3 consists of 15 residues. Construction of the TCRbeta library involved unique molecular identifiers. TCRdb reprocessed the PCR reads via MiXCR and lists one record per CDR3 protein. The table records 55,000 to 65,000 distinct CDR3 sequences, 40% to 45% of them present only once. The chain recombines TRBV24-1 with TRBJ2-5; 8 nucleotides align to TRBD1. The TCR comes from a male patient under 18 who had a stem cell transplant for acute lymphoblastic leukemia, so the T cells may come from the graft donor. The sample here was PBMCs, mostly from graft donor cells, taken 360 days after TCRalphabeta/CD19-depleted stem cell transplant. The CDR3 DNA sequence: TGTGCCACCAGTGACCCGAGGACAGGGTGGGAGACCCAGTACTTC. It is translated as CATSDPRTGWETQYF.